This TCR beta chain was sequenced during a study of cytomegalovirus exposure and HLA in healthy donors. Both 60 Vbeta primers and 13 Jbeta primers went into the PCR. Libraries were prepared by immunoSEQ multiplex PCR; TCRdb keeps only in-frame clonotypes and omits some of them. The sample yields tens of thousands of clones, more than 70% seen once. The ends lost 3 bases at V and 4 bases at J; junction bases unmatched: 9. Germline V lookup: CDR1 ENHRY, CDR2 SYGVKD. This CDR3 region has 15 residues. This clonotype originated in a middle-aged woman in good health and CMV-seropositive. The chain combines TRBV10-3 with TRBJ2-7; 7 bases line up with TRBD1. Sequenced material: PBMCs. CDR3 DNA sequence: TGTGCCATCAGTGACTTGGACAGGACAAAGTACGAGCAGTACTTC. Amino acids: CAISDLDRTKYEQYF.